The T cell receptor (beta chain) under discussion was sequenced for a study of blood T cell repertoires in COVID-19. Across the study: T cells, B-cell-depleted T cells, or PBMCs supplied cDNA or gDNA.

This table comes from immunoSEQ multiplex PCR, and its TCRdb copy is limited to in-frame clones, with some not included. The data show around 69,000 clones, about 86% seen once. Germline V gene lookup returns CDR1 SGHRS and CDR2 YFSETQ. The CDR3 loop spans 14 amino acids. V was shortened by 5 bases and J by 0 bases, with 12 bases between the two germline ends. V usage is TRBV5-1 and J usage is TRBJ2-7; maybe TRBD1 (6 bases). The receptor was derived from a man between 50 and 59 years old with active COVID-19. The sequenced sample was peripheral blood. CDR3 amino acids: CASRTGTISYEQYF. The CDR3 DNA reads TGCGCCAGCAGAACCGGGACAATCTCCTACGAGCAGTACTTC.